The 20 T cell receptor beta chains listed next were all sequenced from one sample in a study of blood T cell repertoires in COVID-19. Sequencing used immunoSEQ multiplex PCR; TCRdb keeps in-frame clones, though not all of them. This table holds over 250,000 clones, about 83% found once. Sequencing was carried out using peripheral blood. The receptors come from a woman aged 45-60 years who had recovered from COVID-19.

V gene TRBV27 combines with J gene TRBJ1-1; unclear D gene. CDR1 and CDR2 (germline): MNHEY, SMNVEV (reference sequence). Trimming shortened V by 1 base and J by 4 bases, and 13 bases separated the two germline ends. The CDR3 extends over 15 amino acids. CDR3 in DNA: TGTGCCAGCAGTTTATGGGCAGGTTATGGCACTGAAGCTTTCTTT. This codes for CASSLWAGYGTEAFF.

Here the CDR3 reads CASSVRGRGSVGEQFF. The CDR3 region has the DNA TGTGCCAGCAGCGTTCGAGGTCGAGGTAGCGTCGGTGAGCAGTTCTTC. The rearrangement links TRBV9 to TRBJ2-1; possibly TRBD2 for D (5 bases). CDR1 SGDLS and CDR2 YYNGEE come from the germline V gene. Trimming took off 2 bases at V and 9 bases at J, with 21 bases between the two ends. CDR3 length: 16 residues.

CDR3 sequence (DNA): TGTGCCAGTAGTACCCCTGGGGCCTCCTACGAGCAGTACTTC. The encoded protein is CASSTPGASYEQYF. This chain connects TRBV19 to TRBJ2-7, with D possibly being TRBD1 (5 bases). This CDR3 has 14 amino acids. The V gene's germline CDR1 is LNHDA and CDR2 SQIVND (reference sequence). V gave up 4 bases and J gave up 0 bases, with 10 bases separating them.

This clone was seen a few times. The J gene is TRBJ1-1, the V gene TRBV5-5; 8 nucleotides match TRBD1. Germline lookup yields CDR1 SGHKS and CDR2 YYEKEE (reference sequence). After removal of 4 bases from V and 4 bases from J, the junction contained 9 bases not matched to a gene. The CDR3 runs 15 residues. The DNA for the CDR3 is TGTGCCAGCAGCCTCCGGACAGGGTCGGGCACTGAAGCTTTCTTT. Encoded protein: CASSLRTGSGTEAFF. Supplemented by reference TRBV5-5 and TRBJ1-1, the full variable domain reads DAGVTQSPTHLIKTRGQQVTLRCSPISGHKSVSWYQQVLGQGPQFIFQYYEKEERGRGNFPDRFSARQFPNYSSELNVNALLLGDSALYLCASSLRTGSGTEAFFGQGTRLTVV.

The genes are TRBV3-1 (or the pseudogene TRBV3-2) and TRBJ1-1; D remains ambiguous. Germline V gene sequence: CDR1 LGHDT, CDR2 YNNKEL (reference sequence). The CDR3 is 13 residues long. The V and J ends lost 4 bases and 4 bases respectively, with 10 bases between them. The CDR3 protein is CASSPRLITEAFF. Here the CDR3 DNA reads TGTGCCAGCAGCCCCCGACTGATCACTGAAGCTTTCTTT.

V and J are TRBV27 and TRBJ1-2; D remains unclear. Germline loops: CDR1 MNHEY, CDR2 SMNVEV (reference sequence). The CDR3 sequence is 14 residues long. V shed 5 bases and J shed 8 bases, with 18 bases lying between them. DNA for the CDR3: TGTGCCAGCAGTCCCCTATCTCCGAGGATGGGCTACACCTTC. Encoded protein: CASSPLSPRMGYTF.

This chain links TRBV29-1 with TRBJ2-7; D is undetermined. V dropped 4 bases and J dropped 3 bases, with 7 bases sitting between them. The CDR3 totals 11 residues. CDR1 is SQVTM, CDR2 ANQGSEA, per germline. CDR3 DNA sequence: TGCAGCGTTGTGCGGAACTACGAGCAGTACTTC. Translated: CSVVRNYEQYF.

The V call is TRBV10-3, the J call TRBJ2-1; D is undetermined. The CDR3 loop spans 13 amino acids. V lost 3 bases to trimming and J lost 1 base, with 4 bases between them. Germline values: CDR1 ENHRY, CDR2 SYGVKD. CDR3 loop: CAISDRSYNEQFF. The CDR3 bases are TGTGCCATCAGTGACAGGTCCTACAATGAGCAGTTCTTC.

The chain uses TRBV7-9 and TRBJ1-1; D ambiguous. Germline values: CDR1 SEHNR, CDR2 FQNEAQ (reference sequence). The CDR3 spans 13 residues. V was shortened by 2 bases and J by 4 bases, with 8 bases between the two germline ends. The CDR3 loop is CASSLLSSTEAFF. The DNA for the CDR3 is TGTGCCAGCAGCTTACTTAGCAGCACTGAAGCTTTCTTT.

Here the CDR3 reads CASSQGGQTDTQYF. CDR3 coding DNA: TGTGCCAGCAGCCAAGGTGGCCAGACAGATACGCAGTATTTT. V gene TRBV4-2 combines with J gene TRBJ2-3; D is unclear. This CDR3 has 14 amino acids. Germline V CDR1 and CDR2: LGHNA, YNFKEQ. V lost 1 base and J lost 3, with 8 bases in between.

The rearrangement links TRBV27 to TRBJ1-1; 10 nucleotides align to TRBD1. Germline V CDR1 and CDR2: MNHEY, SMNVEV (reference sequence). The CDR3 loop spans 16 amino acids. V dropped 6 bases and J dropped 3; count of bases not matched to a gene: 10. CDR3 sequence (DNA): TGTGCCAGCAGCATCGGGACAGGGGAGGGGGACACTGAAGCTTTCTTT. The encoded protein is CASSIGTGEGDTEAFF.

In regard to this clone: Other DNA sequences within the sample encode an identical CDR3. The rearrangement links TRBV19 to TRBJ2-3; tentative D call: TRBD2 (5 bases). Trimming pared 7 bases from V and 0 bases from J, leaving 11 bases between. The CDR3 contains 14 residues. Germline V gene lookup returns CDR1 LNHDA and CDR2 SQIVND (reference sequence). CDR3 nucleotides: TGTGCCAGTAAGGAGCGGACTAGCACAGATACGCAGTATTTT. It specifies CASKERTSTDTQYF.

The chain carries TRBV3-1 (or the pseudogene TRBV3-2) and TRBJ2-2; D is perhaps TRBD1 (5 bases). Trimming pared 1 base from V and 5 bases from J, leaving 11 bases between. Germline V gives CDR1 LGHDT, CDR2 YNNKEL (reference sequence). The CDR3 spans 15 residues. The CDR3 DNA reads TGTGCCAGCAGCCAAGTACAGGTGCTAACCGGGGAGCTGTTTTTT. It encodes CASSQVQVLTGELFF.

V gene TRBV19 combines with J gene TRBJ2-1; unclear D gene. The CDR3 has 14 amino acids. V was trimmed by 9 bases and J by 0 bases, leaving 12 bases between them. Germline V gene sequence: CDR1 LNHDA, CDR2 SQIVND (reference sequence). The chain's CDR3 is CASTASISYNEQFF. The CDR3 DNA sequence: TGTGCCAGCACCGCGAGCATCTCCTACAATGAGCAGTTCTTC.

The chain couples TRBV5-1 to TRBJ1-5; no definite D call. CDR3 length equals 17 residues. Trimming left V 0 bases short and J 0 bases short, with 13 bases between. Germline lookup yields CDR1 SGHRS and CDR2 YFSETQ. The DNA of the CDR3 is TGCGCCAGCAGCTTGGTTCTTACAGATTATAGCAATCAGCCCCAGCATTTT. This codes for CASSLVLTDYSNQPQHF.

This chain joins TRBV27 and TRBJ1-1, with D possibly being TRBD1 (6 bases). V was pared by 6 bases and J by 6 bases, with 11 bases between. The CDR3 consists of 12 residues. Germline CDR1 reads MNHEY; CDR2 reads SMNVEV (reference sequence). CDR3 sequence reads: CASSRTASEAFF. DNA of the CDR3: TGTGCCAGCAGCAGGACAGCCTCTGAAGCTTTCTTT.

As DNA, the CDR3 is TGTGCCAGCAGCCGGAGGCGGGACAGAAGCTACGAGCAGTACTTC. Amino acid sequence: CASSRRRDRSYEQYF. The V and J genes are TRBV7-2 and TRBJ2-7; maybe TRBD1 (7 bases). The CDR3 is 15 residues long. CDR1 and CDR2 (germline): SGHTA, FQGNSA. Trimming removed 5 bases at V and 3 bases at J, with 17 bases between.

The CDR3 coding sequence is TGTGCCAGCAGCTTAGAGTCGTGGGACAGGGGTCCACCCCTCCACTTT. Residues: CASSLESWDRGPPLHF. V is TRBV7-2 and J is TRBJ1-6; 10 positions agree with TRBD1. This CDR3 contains 16 residues. The V and J ends lost 1 base and 11 bases, in that order; junction bases with no gene match: 8. Germline CDR1 and CDR2: SGHTA and FQGNSA.

This clone was detected only a few times. The genes are TRBV19 and TRBJ2-3; 13 bases line up with TRBD2. Germline V gives CDR1 LNHDA, CDR2 SQIVND (reference sequence). The CDR3 covers 16 residues. Trimming at V came to 6 bases and at J to 3 bases, leaving 6 bases not matched to a gene. Here the CDR3 DNA reads TGTGCCAGTAGCCGGACTAGCGGGAGTGGGACAGATACGCAGTATTTT. Translation gives CASSRTSGSGTDTQYF.

CDR3 DNA sequence: TGCGCCAGCAGCGTTCAAACAGGGGGCCGCGGGGAAGGCTACACCTTC. Protein: CASSVQTGGRGEGYTF. The V call is TRBV5-1, the J call TRBJ1-2, with TRBD1 matching 9 bases. The length of the CDR3 is 16 residues. The V gene's germline CDR1 is SGHRS and CDR2 YFSETQ. V lost 4 bases and J lost 8; bases outside the gene matches: 15.